This T cell receptor (beta chain) stems from a study of cytotoxic CD8 clonotypes in ibrutinib-treated CLL. Across the study: Of a cohort that held 10 to 12 relapsed/refractory and fewer than 16 treatment-naive patients, 17 to 18 were IGHV unmutated. Study outcomes and limitations: Exceeding age-matched healthy donors, baseline clonality also tracked the counts of circulating CD8+ T cells.

Libraries of TCR beta were made from about 1.8 micrograms of genomic DNA that came from cryopreserved PBMCs. In this sample, this clone turned up a few times. Its antigen is undetermined. Using immunoSEQ multiplex PCR, the repertoire was profiled, and TCRdb retains in-frame clones only, with some absent. The data show roughly 30,000 clones, about 80% seen once. CDR3 length: 12 residues. Germline V gene lookup returns CDR1 SEHNR and CDR2 FQNEAQ (reference sequence). Trimming took 1 base from V and 2 from J, leaving 3 bases between them. The sequence came from a human donor with chronic lymphocytic leukemia. The chain is built from TRBV7-9 and TRBJ2-7, with no clear D. This specimen consisted of PBMCs, obtained after 36 months of ibrutinib treatment. The CDR3: CASSLEPYEQYF. In nucleotides, the CDR3 is TGTGCCAGCAGCTTAGAACCCTACGAGCAGTACTTC.